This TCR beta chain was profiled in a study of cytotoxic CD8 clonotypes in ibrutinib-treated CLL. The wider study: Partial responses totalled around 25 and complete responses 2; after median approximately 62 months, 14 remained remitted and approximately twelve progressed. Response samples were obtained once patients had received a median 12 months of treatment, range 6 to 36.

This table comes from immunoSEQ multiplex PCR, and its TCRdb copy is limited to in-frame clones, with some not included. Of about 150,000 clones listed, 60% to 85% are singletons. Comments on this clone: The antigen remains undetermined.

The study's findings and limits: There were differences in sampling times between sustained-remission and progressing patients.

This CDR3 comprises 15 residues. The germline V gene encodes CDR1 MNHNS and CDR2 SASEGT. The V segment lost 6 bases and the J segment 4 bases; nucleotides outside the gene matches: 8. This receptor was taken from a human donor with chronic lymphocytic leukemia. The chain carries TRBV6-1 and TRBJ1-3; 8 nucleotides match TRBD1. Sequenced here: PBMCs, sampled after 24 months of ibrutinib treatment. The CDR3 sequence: CASRTGQGQGNTIYF. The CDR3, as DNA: TGTGCCAGCAGGACCGGACAGGGTCAAGGAAACACCATATATTTT.